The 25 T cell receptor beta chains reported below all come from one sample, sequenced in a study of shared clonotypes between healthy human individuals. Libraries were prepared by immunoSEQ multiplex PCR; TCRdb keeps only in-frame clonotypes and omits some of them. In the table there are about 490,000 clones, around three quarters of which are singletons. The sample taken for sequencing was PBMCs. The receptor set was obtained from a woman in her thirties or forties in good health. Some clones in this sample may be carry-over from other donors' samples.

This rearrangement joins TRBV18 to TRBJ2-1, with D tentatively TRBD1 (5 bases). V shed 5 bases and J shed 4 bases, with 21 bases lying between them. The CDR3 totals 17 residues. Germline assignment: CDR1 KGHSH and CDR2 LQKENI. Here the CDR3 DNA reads TGTGCCAGCTCAGGGATCTCTATAGGGGTGACGTACAATGAGCAGTTCTTC. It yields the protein CASSGISIGVTYNEQFF.

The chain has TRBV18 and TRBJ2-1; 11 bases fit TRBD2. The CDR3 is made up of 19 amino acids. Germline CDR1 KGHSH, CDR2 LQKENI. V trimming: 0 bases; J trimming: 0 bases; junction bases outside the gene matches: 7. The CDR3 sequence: CASSPPGLADLSSYNEQFF. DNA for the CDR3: TGTGCCAGCTCACCACCGGGACTAGCGGATCTCAGCTCCTACAATGAGCAGTTCTTC.

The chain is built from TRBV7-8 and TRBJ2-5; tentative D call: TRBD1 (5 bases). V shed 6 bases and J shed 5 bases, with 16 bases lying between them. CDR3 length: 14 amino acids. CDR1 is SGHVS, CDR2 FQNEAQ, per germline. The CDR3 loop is CASRGYRFRETQYF. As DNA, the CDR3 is TGTGCCAGCAGGGGGTACAGGTTCCGGGAGACCCAGTACTTC. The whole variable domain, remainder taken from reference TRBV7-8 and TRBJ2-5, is GAGVSQSPRYKVAKRGQDVALRCDPISGHVSLFWYQQALGQGPEFLTYFQNEAQLDKSGLPSDRFFAERPEGSVSTLKIQRTQQEDSAVYLCASRGYRFRETQYFGPGTRLLVL.

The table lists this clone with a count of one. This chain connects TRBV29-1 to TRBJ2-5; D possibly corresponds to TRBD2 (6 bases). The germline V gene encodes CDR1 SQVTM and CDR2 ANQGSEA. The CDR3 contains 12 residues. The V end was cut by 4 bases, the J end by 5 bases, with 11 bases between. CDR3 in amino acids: CSVAPGRETQYF. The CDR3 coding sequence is TGCAGCGTTGCGCCAGGGAGGGAGACCCAGTACTTC.

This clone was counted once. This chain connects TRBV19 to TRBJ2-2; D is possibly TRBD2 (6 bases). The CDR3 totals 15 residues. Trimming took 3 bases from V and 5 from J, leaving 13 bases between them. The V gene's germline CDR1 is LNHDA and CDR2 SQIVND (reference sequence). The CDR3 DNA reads TGTGCCAGTAGTATGGGGGGAAACGCTACCGGGGAGCTGTTTTTT. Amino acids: CASSMGGNATGELFF.

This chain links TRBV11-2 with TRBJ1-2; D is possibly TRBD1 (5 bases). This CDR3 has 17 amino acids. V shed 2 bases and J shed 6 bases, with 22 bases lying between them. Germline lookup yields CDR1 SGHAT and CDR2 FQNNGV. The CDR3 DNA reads TGTGCCAGCAGCTTATCGGCCAGGGCGGGGAATAAGGATGGCTACACCTTC. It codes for CASSLSARAGNKDGYTF.

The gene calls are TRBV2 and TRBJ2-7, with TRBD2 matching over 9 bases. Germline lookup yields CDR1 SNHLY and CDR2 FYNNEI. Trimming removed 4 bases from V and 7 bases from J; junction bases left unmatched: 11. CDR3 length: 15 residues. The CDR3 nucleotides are TGTGCCAGCAGTGGGCGACTAGCGGCCCCAGGTGAGCAGTACTTC. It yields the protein CASSGRLAAPGEQYF.

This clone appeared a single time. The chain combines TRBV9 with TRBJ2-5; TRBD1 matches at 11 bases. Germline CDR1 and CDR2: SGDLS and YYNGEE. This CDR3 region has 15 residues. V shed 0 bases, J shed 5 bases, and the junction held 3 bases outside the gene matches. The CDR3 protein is CASSVGTGGVETQYF. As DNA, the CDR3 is TGTGCCAGCAGCGTAGGGACAGGGGGCGTCGAGACCCAGTACTTC. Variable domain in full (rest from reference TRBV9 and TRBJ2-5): DSGVTQTPKHLITATGQRVTLRCSPRSGDLSVYWYQQSLDQGLQFLIQYYNGEERAKGNILERFSAQQFPDLHSELNLSSLELGDSALYFCASSVGTGGVETQYFGPGTRLLVL.

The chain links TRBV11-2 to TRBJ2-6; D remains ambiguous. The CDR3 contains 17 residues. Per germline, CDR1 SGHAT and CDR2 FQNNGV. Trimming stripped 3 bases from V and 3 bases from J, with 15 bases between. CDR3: CASSFESGAVGANVLTF. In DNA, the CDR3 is TGTGCCAGCAGCTTCGAATCAGGCGCGGTTGGGGCCAACGTCCTGACTTTC. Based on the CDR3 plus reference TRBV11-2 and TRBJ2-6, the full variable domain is EAGVAQSPRYKIIEKRQSVAFWCNPISGHATLYWYQQILGQGPKLLIQFQNNGVVDDSQLPKDRFSAERLKGVDSTLKIQPAKLEDSAVYLCASSFESGAVGANVLTFGAGSRLTVL.

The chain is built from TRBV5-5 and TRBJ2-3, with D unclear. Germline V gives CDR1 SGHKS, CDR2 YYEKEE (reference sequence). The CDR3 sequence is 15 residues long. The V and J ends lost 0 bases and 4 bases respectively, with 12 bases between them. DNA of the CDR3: TGTGCCAGCAGCTTGGACGGGTACGCCTCAGATACGCAGTATTTT. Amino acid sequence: CASSLDGYASDTQYF.

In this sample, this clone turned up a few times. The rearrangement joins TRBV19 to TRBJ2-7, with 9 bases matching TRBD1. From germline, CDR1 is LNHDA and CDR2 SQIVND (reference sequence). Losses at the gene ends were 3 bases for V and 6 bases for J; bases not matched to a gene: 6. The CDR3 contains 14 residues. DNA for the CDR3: TGTGCCAGTAGTATTGGGAAGACAGGGGGCGAGCAGTACTTC. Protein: CASSIGKTGGEQYF.

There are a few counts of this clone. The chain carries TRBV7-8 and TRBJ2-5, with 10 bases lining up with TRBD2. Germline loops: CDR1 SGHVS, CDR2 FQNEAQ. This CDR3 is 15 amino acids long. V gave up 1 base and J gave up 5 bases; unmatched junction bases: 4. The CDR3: CASSLGLAGGETQYF. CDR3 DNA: TGTGCCAGCAGCTTAGGACTAGCGGGCGGTGAGACCCAGTACTTC.

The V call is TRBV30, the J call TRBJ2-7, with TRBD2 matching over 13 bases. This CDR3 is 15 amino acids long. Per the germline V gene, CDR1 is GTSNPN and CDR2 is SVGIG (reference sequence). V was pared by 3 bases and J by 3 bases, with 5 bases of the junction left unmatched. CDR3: CAWSRLAGGHYEQYF. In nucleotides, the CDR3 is TGTGCCTGGAGCCGACTAGCGGGAGGACACTACGAGCAGTACTTC.

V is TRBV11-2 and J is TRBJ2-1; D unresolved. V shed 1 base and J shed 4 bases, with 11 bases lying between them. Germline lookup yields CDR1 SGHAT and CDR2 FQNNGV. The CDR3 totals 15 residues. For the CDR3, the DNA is TGTGCCAGCAGCTTAGGTCCTGAGTTTTACAATGAGCAGTTCTTC. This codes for CASSLGPEFYNEQFF.

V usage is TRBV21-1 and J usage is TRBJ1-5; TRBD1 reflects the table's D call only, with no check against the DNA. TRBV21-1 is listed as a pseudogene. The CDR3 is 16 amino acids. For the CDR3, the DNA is TGTGCCAGCACCACAGGGGGCAGGTATAGCAATCAGCCCCAGCATTTT. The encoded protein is CASTTGGRYSNQPQHF.

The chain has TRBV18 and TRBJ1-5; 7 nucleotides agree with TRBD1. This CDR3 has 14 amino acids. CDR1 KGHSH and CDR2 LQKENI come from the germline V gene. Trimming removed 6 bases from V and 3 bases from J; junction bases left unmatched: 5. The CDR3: CASSHDRDNQPQHF. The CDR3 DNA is TGTGCCAGCTCCCACGACAGGGACAATCAGCCCCAGCATTTT. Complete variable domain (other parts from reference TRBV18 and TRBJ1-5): NAGVMQNPRHLVRRRGQEARLRCSPMKGHSHVYWYRQLPEEGLKFMVYLQKENIIDESGMPKERFSAEFPKEGPSILRIQQVVRGDSAAYFCASSHDRDNQPQHFGDGTRLSIL.

DNA for the CDR3: TGTGCCATCAGGGGGACAGGCGAGGGGTATGGCTACACCTTC. This gives the protein CAIRGTGEGYGYTF. The gene calls are TRBV10-3 and TRBJ1-2; 8 bases match TRBD1. V shed 6 bases and J 5 bases; nucleotides not matched to a gene: 8. The germline V gene encodes CDR1 ENHRY and CDR2 SYGVKD. This CDR3 comprises 14 residues.

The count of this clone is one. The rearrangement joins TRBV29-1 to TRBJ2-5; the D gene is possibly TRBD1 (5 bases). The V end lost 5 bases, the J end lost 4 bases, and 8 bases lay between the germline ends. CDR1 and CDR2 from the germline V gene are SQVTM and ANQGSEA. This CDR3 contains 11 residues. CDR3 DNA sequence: TGCAGCGTTCTGCAGGGAGAGACCCAGTACTTC. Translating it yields CSVLQGETQYF.

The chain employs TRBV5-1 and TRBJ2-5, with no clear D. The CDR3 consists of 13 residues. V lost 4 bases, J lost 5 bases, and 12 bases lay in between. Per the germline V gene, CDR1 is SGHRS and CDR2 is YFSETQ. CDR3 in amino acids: CASSQAVPETQYF. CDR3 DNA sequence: TGCGCCAGCAGCCAAGCTGTCCCGGAGACCCAGTACTTC.

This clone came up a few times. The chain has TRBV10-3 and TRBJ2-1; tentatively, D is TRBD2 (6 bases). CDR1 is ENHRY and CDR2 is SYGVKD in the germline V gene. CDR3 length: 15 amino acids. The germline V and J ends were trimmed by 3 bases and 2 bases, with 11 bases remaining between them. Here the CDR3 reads CAISESWEAYNEQFF. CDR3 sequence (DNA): TGTGCCATCAGTGAATCTTGGGAGGCCTACAATGAGCAGTTCTTC.

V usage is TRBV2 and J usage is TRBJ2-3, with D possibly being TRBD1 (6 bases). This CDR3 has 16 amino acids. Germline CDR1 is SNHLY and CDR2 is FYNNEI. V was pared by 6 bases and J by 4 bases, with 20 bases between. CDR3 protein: CASSAVPGTPADTQYF. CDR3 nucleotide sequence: TGTGCCAGCAGCGCGGTTCCCGGGACACCCGCAGATACGCAGTATTTT. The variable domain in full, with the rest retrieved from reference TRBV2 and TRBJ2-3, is EPEVTQTPSHQVTQMGQEVILRCVPISNHLYFYWYRQILGQKVEFLVSFYNNEISEKSEIFDDQFSVERPDGSNFTLKIRSTKLEDSAMYFCASSAVPGTPADTQYFGPGTRLTVL.

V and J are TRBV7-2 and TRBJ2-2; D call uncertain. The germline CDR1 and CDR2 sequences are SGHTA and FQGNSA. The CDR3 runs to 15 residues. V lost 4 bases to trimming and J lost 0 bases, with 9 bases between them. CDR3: CASSWLPANTGELFF. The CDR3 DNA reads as TGTGCCAGCAGCTGGCTGCCCGCGAACACCGGGGAGCTGTTTTTT. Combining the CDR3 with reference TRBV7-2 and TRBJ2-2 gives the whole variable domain GAGVSQSPSNKVTEKGKDVELRCDPISGHTALYWYRQSLGQGLEFLIYFQGNSAPDKSGLPSDRFSAERTGGSVSTLTIQRTQQEDSAVYLCASSWLPANTGELFFGEGSRLTVL.

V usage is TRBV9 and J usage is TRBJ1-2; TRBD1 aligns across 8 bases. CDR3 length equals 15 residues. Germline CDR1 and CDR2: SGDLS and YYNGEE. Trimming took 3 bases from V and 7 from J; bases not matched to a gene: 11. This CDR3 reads CASSEQDRDPSGYTF. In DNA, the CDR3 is TGTGCCAGCAGCGAACAGGACAGGGACCCTTCTGGCTACACCTTC.

CDR3 DNA: TGTGCCAGCAGCCGGGGGCAGAGCACAGATACGCAGTATTTT. It yields the protein CASSRGQSTDTQYF. The rearrangement uses TRBV5-5 and TRBJ2-3; perhaps D is TRBD1 or TRBD2 (6 bases each). The CDR3 sequence is 14 residues long. V lost 4 bases and J 0 bases, leaving 9 bases between the germline ends. Germline lookup yields CDR1 SGHKS and CDR2 YYEKEE (reference sequence).

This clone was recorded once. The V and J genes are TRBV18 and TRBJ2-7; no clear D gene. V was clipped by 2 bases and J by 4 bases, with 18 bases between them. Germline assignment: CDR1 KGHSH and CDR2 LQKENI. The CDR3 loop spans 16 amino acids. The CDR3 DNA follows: TGTGCCAGCTCACCAAAGAGGACCATCGACGGATACGAGCAGTACTTC. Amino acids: CASSPKRTIDGYEQYF.